The subject of this entry is one T cell receptor (beta chain). Its specificity is not known. The entry originates in a study of cytomegalovirus exposure and HLA in healthy donors. General observations from the study: Productive rates of about 90% or about 30% were seen for most TCR beta V segments in an earlier analysis. Later analysis placed DRB1 highest and HLA-C lowest in TCR association rates, which differed by HLA locus.

Germline V gives CDR1 SGHKS, CDR2 YYEKEE (reference sequence). The length of the CDR3 is 14 residues. Trimming pared 4 bases from V and 7 bases from J, leaving 16 bases between. The PCR had 60 Vbeta and 13 Jbeta primers. The assay was immunoSEQ multiplex PCR, and TCRdb's table has in-frame clones only and misses some. The sample lists roughly 130,000 clones; 80% were seen once. The sample taken for sequencing was PBMCs. The receptor's source is a man aged 25 to 40 in good health and CMV-seronegative. J is TRBJ2-3 and V is TRBV5-5, with D perhaps TRBD1 (5 bases). This CDR3 is CASSPHRNRYTQYF. DNA for the CDR3: TGTGCCAGCAGCCCCCACAGGAACCGTTATACGCAGTATTTT.